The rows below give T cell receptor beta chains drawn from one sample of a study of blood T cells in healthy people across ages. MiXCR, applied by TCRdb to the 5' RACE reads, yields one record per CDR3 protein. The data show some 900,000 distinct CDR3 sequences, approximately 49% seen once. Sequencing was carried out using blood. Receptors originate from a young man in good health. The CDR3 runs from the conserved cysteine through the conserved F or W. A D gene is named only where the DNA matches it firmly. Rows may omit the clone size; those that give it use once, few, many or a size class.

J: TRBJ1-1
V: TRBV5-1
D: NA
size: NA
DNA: TGCGCCAGCAGGTTTGTCAGTAACAGGGCGGGAGCTGAAGCTTTCTTT
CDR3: CASRFVSNRAGAEAFF

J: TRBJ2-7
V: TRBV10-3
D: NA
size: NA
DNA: TGTGCCATCAGCACTTTGCGGGACAGACTCTCCTACGAGCAGTACTTC
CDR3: CAISTLRDRLSYEQYF

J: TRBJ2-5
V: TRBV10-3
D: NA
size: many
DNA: TGTGCCATCAGTGAGTCGATTGCGGGCCAGTACTTC
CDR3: CAISESIAGQYF

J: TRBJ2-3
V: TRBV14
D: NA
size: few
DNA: TGTGCCAGCAGCCAAGAAAGCAGGGCTAGCACAGATACGCAGTATTTT
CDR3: CASSQESRASTDTQYF

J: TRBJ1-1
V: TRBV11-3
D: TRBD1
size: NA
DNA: TGTGCCAGCAGCTTTCAGGGGGGCCCGCCCGGTGAAGCTTTCTTT
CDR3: CASSFQGGPPGEAFF

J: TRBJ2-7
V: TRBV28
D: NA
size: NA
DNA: TGTACCAGCCAGTTTAGGAAGCGCGGGACAGATTACAATGAGCAGTACTTC
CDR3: CTSQFRKRGTDYNEQYF

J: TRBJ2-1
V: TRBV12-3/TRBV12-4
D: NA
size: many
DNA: TGTGCCAGCAGCTTAATGGGGAATGAGCAGTTCTTC
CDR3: CASSLMGNEQFF

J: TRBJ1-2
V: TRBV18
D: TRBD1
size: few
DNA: TGTGCCAGCTCACCGGACAGGGGGGGCTACACCTTC
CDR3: CASSPDRGGYTF

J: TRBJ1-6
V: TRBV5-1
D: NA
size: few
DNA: TGCGCCAGCAGCCCGGGACTGTCAAATTCACCCCTCCACTTT
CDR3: CASSPGLSNSPLHF

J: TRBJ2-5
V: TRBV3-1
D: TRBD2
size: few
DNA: TGTGCCAGCAGCACGAGTTGGGGACTAGCTGGGTCAGAGACCCAGTACTTC
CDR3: CASSTSWGLAGSETQYF

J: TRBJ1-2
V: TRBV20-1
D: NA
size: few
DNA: TGCAGTGCTAGAGATAAAGGGCTTGGGGGCTACACCTTC
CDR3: CSARDKGLGGYTF

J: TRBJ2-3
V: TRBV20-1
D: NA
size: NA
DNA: TGCAGTGCTATCCGGGGGAAAGATACGCAGTATTTT
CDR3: CSAIRGKDTQYF

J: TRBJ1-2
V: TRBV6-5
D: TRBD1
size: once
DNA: TGTGCCAGCAGTTATACCATCGGGACAGTCTTCACCTATGGCTACACCTTC
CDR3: CASSYTIGTVFTYGYTF